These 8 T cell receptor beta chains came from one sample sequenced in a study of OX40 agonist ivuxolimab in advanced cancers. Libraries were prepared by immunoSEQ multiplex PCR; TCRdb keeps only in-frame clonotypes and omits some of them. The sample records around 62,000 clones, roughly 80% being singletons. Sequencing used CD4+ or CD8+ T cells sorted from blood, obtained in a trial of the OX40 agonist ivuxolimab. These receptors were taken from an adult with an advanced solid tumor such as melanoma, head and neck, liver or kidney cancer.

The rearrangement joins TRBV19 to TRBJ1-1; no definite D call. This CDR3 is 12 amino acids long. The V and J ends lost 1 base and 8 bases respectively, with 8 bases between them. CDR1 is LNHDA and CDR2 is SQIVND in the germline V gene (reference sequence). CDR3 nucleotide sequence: TGTGCCAGTAGTATAGGAGGACCCGAAGCTTTCTTT. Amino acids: CASSIGGPEAFF.

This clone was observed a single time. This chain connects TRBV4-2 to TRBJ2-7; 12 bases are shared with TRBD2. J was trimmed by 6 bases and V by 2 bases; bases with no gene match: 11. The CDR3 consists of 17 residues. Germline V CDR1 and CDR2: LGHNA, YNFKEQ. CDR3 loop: CASSQRAGTSGSSEQYF. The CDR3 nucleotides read TGTGCCAGCAGCCAAAGGGCCGGGACTAGCGGGTCAAGCGAGCAGTACTTC.

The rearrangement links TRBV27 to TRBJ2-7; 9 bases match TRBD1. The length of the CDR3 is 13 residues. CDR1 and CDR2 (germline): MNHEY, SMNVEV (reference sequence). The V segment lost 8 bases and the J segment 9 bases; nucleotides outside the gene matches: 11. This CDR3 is CASGSGQGFSQYF. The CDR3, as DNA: TGTGCCAGCGGATCGGGACAGGGCTTTTCGCAGTACTTC.

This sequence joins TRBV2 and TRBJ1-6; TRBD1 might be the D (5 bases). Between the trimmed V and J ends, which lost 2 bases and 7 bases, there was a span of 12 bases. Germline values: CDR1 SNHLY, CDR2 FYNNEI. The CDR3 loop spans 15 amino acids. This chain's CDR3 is CASSESPGTNSPLHF. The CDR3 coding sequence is TGTGCCAGCAGTGAATCCCCGGGGACCAATTCACCCCTCCACTTT.

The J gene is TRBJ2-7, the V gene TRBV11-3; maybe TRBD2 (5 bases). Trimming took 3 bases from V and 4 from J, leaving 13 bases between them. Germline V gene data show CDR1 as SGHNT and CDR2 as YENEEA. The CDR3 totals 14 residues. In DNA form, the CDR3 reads TGTGCCAGCAGCTTTAGGGCGGGTGGATACGAGCAGTACTTC. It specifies CASSFRAGGYEQYF.

The CDR3 region is CASSLGGPSTGELFF. The CDR3 DNA reads TGTGCCAGCAGCTTAGGGGGACCGAGCACCGGGGAGCTGTTTTTT. V gene TRBV5-6 combines with J gene TRBJ2-2; TRBD1 might be the D (6 bases). The germline V and J ends were trimmed by 2 bases and 4 bases, with 12 bases remaining between them. The V gene's germline CDR1 is SGHDT and CDR2 YYEEEE. This CDR3 has 15 amino acids.

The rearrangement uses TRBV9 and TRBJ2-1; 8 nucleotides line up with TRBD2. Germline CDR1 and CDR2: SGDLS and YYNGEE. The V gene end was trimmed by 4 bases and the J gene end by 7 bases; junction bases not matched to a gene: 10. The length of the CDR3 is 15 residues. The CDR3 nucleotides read TGTGCCAGCAGCCCACCAGTTAGCGGGAAAAATGAGCAGTTCTTC. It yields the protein CASSPPVSGKNEQFF.

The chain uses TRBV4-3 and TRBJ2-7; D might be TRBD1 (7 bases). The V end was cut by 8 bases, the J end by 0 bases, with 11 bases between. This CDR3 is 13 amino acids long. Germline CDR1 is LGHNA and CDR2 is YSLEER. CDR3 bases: TGCGCCAGCGGGAGGACAGGCTCCTACGAGCAGTACTTC. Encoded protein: CASGRTGSYEQYF.